This T cell receptor beta chain was documented in a study of T cell changes during pregnancy in multiple sclerosis (dated by TCRdb to about 2019). For context, the study as a whole: The study examined how the T cell repertoire changed over the course of pregnancy in women with multiple sclerosis.

The germline V gene encodes CDR1 GTSNPN and CDR2 SVGIG (reference sequence). Trimming takes 4 bases off V and 4 bases off J; junction bases not matched to a gene: 12. Counted from cysteine to phenylalanine, this CDR3 has 17 amino acids. Only the CDR3 part of the read is kept: 51 bases, read in frame from the first base. This clone was detected once. What antigen it recognizes has not been identified. No qualities accompany the bases; no much larger clone lies one base away. Library method: the immunoSEQ multiplex PCR assay. Entries here come from immuneACCESS through TCRdb and include only in-frame sequences with V and J called. Some clones fail to appear in such tables; in the studies checked, an unresolved V gene covers under half of the shortfall, and the cause of the remainder is unknown. The sample yields about 36,000 clones; about 92% were counted once. Of the sample, about 0.45% is held by the ten largest clones.

The receptor's source is a female donor in good health, enrolled as a control in a pregnancy study. In this chain, TRBV30 is recombined with TRBJ2-5, with 13 bases aligning to TRBD2. The source material was CD4+ T cells from peripheral blood mononuclear cells, sampled in the third trimester of pregnancy. The CDR3 reads as follows: CAWTRLAGGRRGETQYF. The DNA sequence reads TGTGCCTGGACTAGACTAGCGGGGGGCCGGCGGGGAGAGACCCAGTACTTC.